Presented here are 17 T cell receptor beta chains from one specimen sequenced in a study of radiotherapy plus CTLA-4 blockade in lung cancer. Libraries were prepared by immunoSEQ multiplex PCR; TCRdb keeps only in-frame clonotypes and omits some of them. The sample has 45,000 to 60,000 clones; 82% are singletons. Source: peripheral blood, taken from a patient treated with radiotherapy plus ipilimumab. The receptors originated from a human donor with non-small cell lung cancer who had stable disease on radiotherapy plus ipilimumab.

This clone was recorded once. CDR3 nucleotide sequence: TGTGCCAGCAGCGGGGGGACTAGCGGTTCCAATGAGCAGTTCTTC. This translates into CASSGGTSGSNEQFF. The genes are TRBV11-3 and TRBJ2-1, with 11 nucleotides matching TRBD2. V lost 5 bases to trimming and J lost 6 bases; unmatched junction nucleotides: 6. CDR3 size: 15 residues. Looked up from germline, CDR1 is SGHNT and CDR2 is YENEEA.

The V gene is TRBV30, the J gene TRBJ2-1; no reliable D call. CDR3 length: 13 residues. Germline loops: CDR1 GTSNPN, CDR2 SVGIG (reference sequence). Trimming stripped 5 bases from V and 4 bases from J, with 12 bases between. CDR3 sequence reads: CAWARRGYNEQFF. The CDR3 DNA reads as TGTGCCTGGGCGAGGAGAGGTTACAATGAGCAGTTCTTC. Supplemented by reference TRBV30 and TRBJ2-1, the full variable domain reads SQTIHQWPATLVQPVGSPLSLECTVEGTSNPNLYWYRQAAGRGLQLLFYSVGIGQISSEVPQNLSASRPQDRQFILSSKKLLLSDSGFYLCAWARRGYNEQFFGPGTRLTVL.

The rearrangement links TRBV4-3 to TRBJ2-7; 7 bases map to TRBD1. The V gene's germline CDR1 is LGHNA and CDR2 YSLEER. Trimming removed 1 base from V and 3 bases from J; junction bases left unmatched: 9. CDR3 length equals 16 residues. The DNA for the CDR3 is TGCGCCAGCAGCCAAGTTACTACAGGGGAAAACTACGAGCAGTACTTC. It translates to CASSQVTTGENYEQYF.

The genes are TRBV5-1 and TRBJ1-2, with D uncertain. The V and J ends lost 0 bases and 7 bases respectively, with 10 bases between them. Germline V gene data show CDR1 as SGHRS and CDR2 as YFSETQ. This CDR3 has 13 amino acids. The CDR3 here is CASSLDGLAGYTF. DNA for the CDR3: TGCGCCAGCAGCTTGGATGGGCTAGCTGGCTACACCTTC.

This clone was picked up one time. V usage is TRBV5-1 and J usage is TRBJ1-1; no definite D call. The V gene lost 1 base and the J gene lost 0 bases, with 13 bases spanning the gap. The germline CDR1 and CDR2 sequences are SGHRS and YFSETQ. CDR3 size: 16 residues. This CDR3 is CASSLMSPAVNTEAFF. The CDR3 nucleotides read TGCGCCAGCAGCTTGATGTCCCCGGCGGTGAACACTGAAGCTTTCTTT.

This chain's CDR3 is CASSPTQGKLFSTDTQYF. The CDR3 region has the DNA TGTGCCAGCTCACCAACCCAGGGGAAATTGTTTAGCACAGATACGCAGTATTTT. This sequence joins TRBV18 and TRBJ2-3; possible D gene TRBD1, 6 bases. Germline assignment: CDR1 KGHSH and CDR2 LQKENI. Trimming took 2 bases from V and 0 from J, leaving 18 bases between them. The CDR3 totals 18 residues.

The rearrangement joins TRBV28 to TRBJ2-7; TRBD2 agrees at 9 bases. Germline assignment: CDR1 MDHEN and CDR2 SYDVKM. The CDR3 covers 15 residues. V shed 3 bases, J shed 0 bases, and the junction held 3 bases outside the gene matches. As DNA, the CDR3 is TGTGCCAGCAGTTTCTCTAGCGGGGCCTCCTACGAGCAGTACTTC. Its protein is CASSFSSGASYEQYF.

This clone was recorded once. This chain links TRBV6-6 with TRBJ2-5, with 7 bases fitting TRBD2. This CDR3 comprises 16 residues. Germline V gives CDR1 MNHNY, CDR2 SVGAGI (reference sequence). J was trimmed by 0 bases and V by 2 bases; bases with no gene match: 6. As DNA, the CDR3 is TGTGCCAGCAGTTACCGGCGGGAGCTATACCAAGAGACCCAGTACTTC. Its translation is CASSYRRELYQETQYF.

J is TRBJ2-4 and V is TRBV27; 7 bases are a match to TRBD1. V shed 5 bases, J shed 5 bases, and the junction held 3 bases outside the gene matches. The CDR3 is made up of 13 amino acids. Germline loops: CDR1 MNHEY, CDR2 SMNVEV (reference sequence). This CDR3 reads CASSPTGQNIQYF. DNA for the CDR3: TGTGCCAGCAGTCCGACAGGGCAAAACATTCAGTACTTC.

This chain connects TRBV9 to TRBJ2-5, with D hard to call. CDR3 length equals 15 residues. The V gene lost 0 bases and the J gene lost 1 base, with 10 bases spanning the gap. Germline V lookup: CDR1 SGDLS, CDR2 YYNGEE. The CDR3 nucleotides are TGTGCCAGCAGCGTAGTTGGAGCGACCCAAGAGACCCAGTACTTC. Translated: CASSVVGATQETQYF.

The CDR3 DNA reads TGCGCCAGCAGCACAGGACAGGGGGCGAACACTGAAGCTTTCTTT. Protein product: CASSTGQGANTEAFF. This chain connects TRBV5-1 to TRBJ1-1; 11 nucleotides agree with TRBD1. The germline gives CDR1 SGHRS, CDR2 YFSETQ. Trimming cost V 4 bases and J 1 base; bases outside gene matches: 3. This CDR3 comprises 15 residues.

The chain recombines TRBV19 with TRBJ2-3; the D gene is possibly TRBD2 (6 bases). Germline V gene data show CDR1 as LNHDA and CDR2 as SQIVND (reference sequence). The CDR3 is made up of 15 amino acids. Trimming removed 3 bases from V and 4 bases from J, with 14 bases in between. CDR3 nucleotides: TGTGCCAGTAGTATGAGGGCGGGGAAGGCAGATACGCAGTATTTT. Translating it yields CASSMRAGKADTQYF.

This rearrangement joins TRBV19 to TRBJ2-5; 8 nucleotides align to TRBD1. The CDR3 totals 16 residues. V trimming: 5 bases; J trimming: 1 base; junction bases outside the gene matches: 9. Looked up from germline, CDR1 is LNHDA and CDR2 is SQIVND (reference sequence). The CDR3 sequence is CASSPRRTGSQETQYF. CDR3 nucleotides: TGTGCCAGTAGTCCCCGCCGGACAGGGAGCCAAGAGACCCAGTACTTC.

CDR3 sequence reads: CAISWTSGQETQYF. The CDR3 DNA sequence: TGTGCCATCAGTTGGACTAGCGGCCAAGAGACCCAGTACTTC. This chain joins TRBV10-3 and TRBJ2-5; 10 bases line up with TRBD2. Germline CDR1 reads ENHRY; CDR2 reads SYGVKD. The CDR3 has 14 amino acids. Trimming cost V 5 bases and J 1 base; bases outside gene matches: 1.

The CDR3, as DNA: TGTGCCAGCACTGGTGAGCACACCGGGGAGCTGTTTTTT. This sequence encodes CASTGEHTGELFF. The rearrangement links TRBV9 to TRBJ2-2; D not resolved. Germline loops: CDR1 SGDLS, CDR2 YYNGEE. The CDR3 extends over 13 amino acids. V gave up 6 bases and J gave up 3 bases, with 9 bases separating them.

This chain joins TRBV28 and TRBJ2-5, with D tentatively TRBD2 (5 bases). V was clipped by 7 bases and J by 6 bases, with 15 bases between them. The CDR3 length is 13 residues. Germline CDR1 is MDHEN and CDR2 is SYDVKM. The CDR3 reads CASIRVRGKTQYF. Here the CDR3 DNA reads TGTGCCAGCATTAGAGTCCGGGGAAAGACCCAGTACTTC.

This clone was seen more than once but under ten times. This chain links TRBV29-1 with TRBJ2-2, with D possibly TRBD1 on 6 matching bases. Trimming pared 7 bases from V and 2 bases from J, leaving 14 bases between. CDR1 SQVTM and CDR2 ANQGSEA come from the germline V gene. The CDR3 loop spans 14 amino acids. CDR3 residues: CSATGPLNTGELFF. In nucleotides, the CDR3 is TGCAGCGCCACAGGGCCCCTCAACACCGGGGAGCTGTTTTTT.